This T cell receptor (beta chain) was obtained from a study of blood T cell repertoires in COVID-19. Study overall: Samples taken during acute and convalescent COVID-19 were collected in the United States, Italy and Spain. Sources were T cells, B-cell-depleted T cells, or PBMCs; the material itself was cDNA or gDNA.

Germline assignment: CDR1 KGHSH and CDR2 LQKENI. The V end was cut by 5 bases, the J end by 1 base, with 14 bases between. The CDR3 sequence is 15 residues long. Original analysis: Estimates of nucleated cell counts were drawn from the amplification of reference gene primers. Assay used: immunoSEQ multiplex PCR; TCRdb lists only in-frame clones, some missing. Clone size and the V and J calls come from that table; the DNA yielded D and trimming. The top ten clones hold 0.95% to 1.3% of a sample with roughly 190,000 clones, 75% to 90% of them seen once. The clonotype comes from a young man with acute or convalescent COVID-19. The chain combines TRBV18 with TRBJ1-1; tentatively, D is TRBD1 (5 bases). Sequenced input: peripheral blood. The CDR3 nucleotides are TGTGCCAGCTCAACAGTGCAGGGCCCGAACACTGAAGCTTTCTTT. This translates into CASSTVQGPNTEAFF.